This TCR beta chain was captured by sequencing in a study of T cell changes during pregnancy in multiple sclerosis. The assay was immunoSEQ multiplex PCR, and TCRdb's table has in-frame clones only and misses some. The repertoire has 45,000 to 50,000 clones, almost 95% of them found once; the top ten carry about 4.5%. The source material was CD8+ T cells from peripheral blood mononuclear cells, sampled in the first trimester of pregnancy. This receptor was taken from a female donor with multiple sclerosis, enrolled in a pregnancy study.

CDR3 sequence: CASSSIRRGQTDTQYF. CDR3 bases: TGTGCCAGCAGTTCAATAAGAAGGGGGCAGACAGATACGCAGTATTTT. The chain combines TRBV27 with TRBJ2-3; 7 bases align to TRBD1. Germline V CDR1 and CDR2: MNHEY, SMNVEV (reference sequence). This CDR3 is built from 16 residues. V shed 4 bases, J shed 3 bases, and the junction held 10 bases outside the gene matches.